Listed here is a single TCR beta chain. Original handling: The assay estimated nucleated cells by amplifying reference gene primers. Repertoires were generated with immunoSEQ multiplex PCR, while TCRdb's copy carries only in-frame clones and drops some. V and J calls and clone size are given by that table; D and trimming were obtained from the DNA. Among around 300,000 clones listed, around four fifths were seen once. The sample is drawn from a study of blood T cell repertoires in COVID-19. This CDR3 comprises 14 residues. Germline V gene data show CDR1 as GTSNPN and CDR2 as SVGIG (reference sequence). Between the trimmed V and J ends, which lost 2 bases and 0 bases, there was a span of 8 bases.

Input material: peripheral blood. This TCR was sampled from a man aged 25 to 40 with active or convalescent COVID-19. The V gene is TRBV30, the J gene TRBJ2-4; D unclear. DNA for the CDR3: TGTGCCTGGAGTCTACAGCTAGCCAAAAACATTCAGTACTTC. It translates to CAWSLQLAKNIQYF.